The T cell receptor beta chain described here comes from a study of blood T cell repertoires in COVID-19. In the study overall: Samples of COVID-19 (acute and convalescent) were obtained from the United States, Italy and Spain.

The authors' processing: Reference gene primer amplification yielded estimated nucleated cell counts. Sequencing was performed with immunoSEQ multiplex PCR; in TCRdb, only in-frame clones are kept and a portion is missing. Clone size and the V and J calls come from that table; the DNA yielded D and trimming. The sample has about 250,000 clones, 70% to 90% seen once. The sequencing sample was made of peripheral blood. This TCR derives from a woman in her thirties or forties who had recovered from COVID-19.

The CDR3 sequence is CATTELVGEDTRGEQYV. The CDR3 bases are TGTGCCACCACCGAGCTTGTGGGGGAGGACACCCGAGGGGAGCAGTACGTC. This chain connects TRBV7-7 to TRBJ2-7; TRBD2 might be the D (6 bases). The CDR3 spans 17 residues. Trimming took off 10 bases at V and 7 bases at J, with 32 bases between the two ends. Germline CDR1 reads SSHAT; CDR2 reads FNYEAQ (reference sequence).